Each of the 5 T cell receptor beta chains below was sequenced from the same sample in a study of CXCR3-negative and CXCR3-positive naive CD8 T cells. Whole-study results and caveats: Researchers report that CXCR3-positive naive cells carry more hydrophobic TRB CDR3s than CXCR3-negative naive cells.

Antigens for these TCRs are unknown. Via 5' RACE with UMI labels, TRB cDNA libraries were prepared. TCRdb re-called the 5' RACE reads; one entry per CDR3 protein, DNA not given. The sample is made up of around 160,000 distinct CDR3 sequences, and the top ten hold 0.25% to 0.3% of it. Sequenced material: naive CXCR3+ CD8+ T cells from blood. Subset meaning: CD45RO-CCR7+CD27+CD95- naive CD8+ T cells expressing CXCR3 (TNR3+). Receptor source: a human donor in good health. Some clones in this sample may be carry-over from other donors' samples.

V and J are TRBV29-1 and TRBJ2-7; the TCRdb D gene call, TRBD2, has no DNA to confirm it. Per the germline V gene, CDR1 is SQVTM and CDR2 is ANQGSEA. The CDR3 runs 18 residues. CDR3: CSVSNIKGLAEGGYEQYF.

This rearrangement joins TRBV5-1 to TRBJ2-5; no DNA is available, so the TRBD2 call from TCRdb remains unchecked. The CDR3 spans 16 residues. CDR1 is SGHRS and CDR2 is YFSETQ in the germline V gene. CDR3 in amino acids: CASSLEGSHRQETQYF.

The rearrangement uses TRBV7-3 and TRBJ2-2; TCRdb designates TRBD1, a call that cannot be tested without DNA. Germline lookup yields CDR1 SGHTA and CDR2 FQGTGA. This CDR3 contains 16 residues. CDR3 residues: CASSLISQGPFGELFF.

The V and J genes are TRBV29-1 and TRBJ2-1. CDR3 length: 13 amino acids. The germline gives CDR1 SQVTM, CDR2 ANQGSEA. The CDR3 loop reads CSVVMVLWNEQFF.

This rearrangement joins TRBV12-3 or TRBV12-4 to TRBJ2-7; TCRdb indicates TRBD1, and absent DNA this call remains unverified. The CDR3 totals 13 residues. The CDR3 sequence is CASSPGTGAGEYF.